Listed below are T cell receptor beta chains from one sample, sequenced in a study of identical twins' blood T cells. One entry per CDR3 protein results from TCRdb running MiXCR on the 5' RACE reads. The sample has roughly 340,000 distinct CDR3 sequences, under 30% seen once. The sample comprised PBMCs. These receptors came from a woman aged 18 to 55 in good health. The CDR3 runs from the conserved cysteine through the conserved F or W. Fields, in order: J gene, clone size, V gene, D gene, CDR3 protein, CDR3 DNA. A D gene is named only where the DNA matches it firmly. A row's size may be missing; if present it is once, few, many or a size class.

>TRBJ2-7|few|TRBV29-1|NA
CSVALTTRKYEQYF
TGCAGCGTTGCCTTGACTACTAGGAAATACGAGCAGTACTTC
>TRBJ2-1|NA|TRBV3-1|NA
CASSPTLDSPSGFF
TGTGCCAGCAGCCCCACCCTGGACTCTCCCAGTGGGTTCTTC
>TRBJ1-5|NA|TRBV20-1|NA
CSARATTTGVQPQHF
TGCAGTGCTAGAGCGACAACTACGGGGGTACAGCCCCAGCATTTT
>TRBJ2-3|few|TRBV7-2|NA
CASSLLWDTQYF
TGTGCCAGCAGCTTACTCTGGGATACGCAGTATTTT
>TRBJ1-1|few|TRBV5-6|NA
CASSGGRLTSEAFF
TGTGCCAGCAGCGGGGGCCGTTTGACGTCTGAAGCTTTCTTT
>TRBJ1-1|NA|TRBV13|NA
CASRPGRLNTEAFF
TGTGCCAGCAGACCTGGGCGATTGAACACTGAAGCTTTCTTT
>TRBJ2-3|NA|TRBV6-5|NA
CASSYSPRSLDTQYF
TGTGCCAGCAGTTACTCCCCGAGGTCCTTAGATACGCAGTATTTT
>TRBJ2-7|many|TRBV12-3/TRBV12-4|NA
CASSFIPSYEQYF
TGTGCCAGCAGTTTTATACCCTCCTACGAGCAGTACTTC
>TRBJ1-2|NA|TRBV20-1|TRBD1
CSARDNRGYGYTF
TGCAGTGCTAGGGATAACAGGGGCTATGGCTACACCTTC
>TRBJ2-7|few|TRBV2|NA
CASNAGSNEQYF
TGTGCCAGCAATGCAGGGTCTAACGAGCAGTACTTC
>TRBJ1-2|many|TRBV29-1|NA
CSDQNYGYTF
TGCAGCGACCAAAACTATGGCTACACCTTC
>TRBJ1-2|few|TRBV10-3|NA
CAISGSSGINYGYTF
TGTGCCATCAGTGGCTCTAGCGGGATAAACTATGGCTACACCTTC
>TRBJ2-7|NA|TRBV7-8|TRBD2
CASSLEDGGYEQYF
TGTGCCAGCAGCTTAGAAGACGGGGGGTACGAGCAGTACTTC
>TRBJ2-7|many|TRBV20-1|NA
CSARKAMMDEQYF
TGCAGTGCTAGAAAAGCAATGATGGACGAGCAGTACTTC
>TRBJ1-2|NA|TRBV20-1|NA
CSASGKGATAYGYTF
TGCAGTGCCAGTGGGAAAGGGGCGACCGCCTATGGCTACACCTTC
>TRBJ2-1|few|TRBV5-1|TRBD1
CASSWTGGSSNEQFF
TGCGCCAGCAGCTGGACAGGGGGAAGTAGCAATGAGCAGTTCTTC
>TRBJ1-4|NA|TRBV5-1|TRBD1
CASSTDRGGIKLFF
TGCGCCAGCAGCACCGACAGGGGGGGTATCAAACTGTTTTTT
>TRBJ1-2|few|TRBV7-2|NA
CASSPVGRGDYGYTF
TGTGCCAGCAGCCCAGTAGGGCGCGGGGACTATGGCTACACCTTC
>TRBJ2-7|many|TRBV29-1|NA
CSAAKSYEQYF
TGCAGCGCCGCCAAATCCTACGAGCAGTACTTC
>TRBJ1-1|few|TRBV6-2/TRBV6-3|NA
CASSYQGGGWNTEAFF
TGTGCCAGCAGTTATCAGGGCGGGGGTTGGAACACTGAAGCTTTCTTT
>TRBJ2-7|once|TRBV12-3/TRBV12-4|NA
CASSFAYQYF
TGTGCCAGCAGTTTCGCATATCAGTACTTC
>TRBJ1-2|NA|TRBV30|NA
CAWSVETRGNYGYTF
TGTGCCTGGAGTGTAGAAACGCGAGGTAACTATGGCTACACCTTC
>TRBJ1-1|NA|TRBV29-1|NA
CSVEVGIDTEAFF
TGCAGCGTTGAAGTGGGGATCGACACTGAAGCTTTCTTT
>TRBJ1-6|many|TRBV7-8|NA
CASSLEGVYSPLHF
TGTGCCAGCAGCTTAGAAGGAGTTTACTCACCCCTCCACTTT
>TRBJ2-1|NA|TRBV7-2|TRBD2
CASSSWTSGTNEQFF
TGTGCCAGCAGCTCCTGGACTAGCGGGACCAATGAGCAGTTCTTC
>TRBJ1-5|NA|TRBV3-1|NA
CASSAADSNQPQHF
TGTGCCAGCAGCGCCGCGGACAGCAATCAGCCCCAGCATTTT
>TRBJ1-5|NA|TRBV5-1|TRBD1
CASSLVGDRDLHF
TGCGCCAGCAGCTTGGTGGGTGACAGGGACCTGCATTTT
>TRBJ1-5|NA|TRBV5-6|NA
CASSLRNDSPRRDQPQHF
TGTGCCAGCAGCTTGAGAAACGACAGCCCGCGAAGGGATCAGCCCCAGCATTTT
>TRBJ2-1|NA|TRBV27|NA
CASSVPQTYEQFF
TGTGCCAGCAGCGTCCCCCAGACCTATGAGCAGTTCTTC
>TRBJ2-7|few|TRBV11-3|TRBD2
CASSTRTSVRDEQYF
TGTGCCAGCAGCACCCGGACTAGCGTAAGAGACGAGCAGTACTTC
>TRBJ1-5|few|TRBV19|NA
CASRHYNQPQHF
TGTGCCTCGAGACACTACAATCAGCCCCAGCATTTT
>TRBJ2-4|few|TRBV5-1|TRBD2
CASSATSGTDIQYF
TGCGCCAGCAGCGCGACTAGCGGGACGGACATTCAGTACTTC
>TRBJ2-2|NA|TRBV4-3|TRBD2
CASSQDTTRREGTGELFF
TGCGCCAGCAGCCAAGATACAACTAGGCGGGAGGGCACCGGGGAGCTGTTTTTT
>TRBJ2-1|few|TRBV14|NA
CASSPIQPNEQFF
TGTGCCAGCAGCCCGATTCAGCCAAATGAGCAGTTCTTC
>TRBJ2-2|few|TRBV7-9|NA
CASSLTGSAGELFF
TGTGCCAGCAGCTTAACAGGGAGCGCCGGGGAGCTGTTTTTT
>TRBJ2-7|NA|TRBV9|NA
CASSVGVVSLNYEQYF
TGTGCCAGCAGCGTCGGGGTCGTTAGCTTGAACTACGAGCAGTACTTC
>TRBJ2-2|NA|TRBV20-1|NA
CSASLRQSTGELFF
TGCAGTGCTAGTTTAAGACAGAGCACCGGGGAGCTGTTTTTT
>TRBJ1-5|NA|TRBV19|NA
CASSIEGRGNQPQHF
TGTGCCAGTAGTATAGAAGGCAGAGGCAATCAGCCCCAGCATTTT
>TRBJ2-3|many|TRBV5-4|NA
CASSLVGPTQYF
TGTGCCAGCAGCTTGGTTGGTCCGACGCAGTATTTT
>TRBJ1-1|NA|TRBV10-3|TRBD1
CAISERGQGSTEAFF
TGTGCCATCAGTGAGAGGGGACAGGGGAGCACTGAAGCTTTCTTT
>TRBJ2-1|NA|TRBV3-1|NA
CASSQWVHEQFF
TGTGCCAGCAGCCAATGGGTCCATGAGCAGTTCTTC
>TRBJ1-2|NA|TRBV19|NA
CASSSSGAGYGYTF
TGTGCCAGTAGTAGCTCTGGGGCCGGCTATGGCTACACCTTC